The T cell receptor beta chain described here comes from a study of T cells in women clearing cervical HPV infection. For this clone: Its antigen is not identified. The read is 3 residues too short to cover the CDR3 end, so that end is filled in from the germline J gene.

Notes on the study in general: Richness differences could reflect unmeasured T-cell content per sample.

The trim removed 5 bases at V and 4 bases at J, leaving 6 bases unmatched. From germline, CDR1 is SGHTA and CDR2 FQGNSA. The CDR3 has 14 residues. Measured with immunoSEQ multiplex PCR; TCRdb has only the in-frame clones, and not every one. The sample has roughly 22,000 clones. The sample taken for sequencing was blood buffy coat. V and J are TRBV7-2 and TRBJ1-1, with 8 bases fitting TRBD1. The origin of this receptor is a woman aged 18 to 75 with a cervical HPV16 infection that either progressed to CIN3+ or cleared (not recorded which). CDR3: CASSLLDRGTEAFF. The CDR3 DNA, read in part, is TGTGCCAGCAGCCTCCTCGACAGGGGCACTGAA.